This entry lists 29 T cell receptor beta chains sequenced from one sample in a study of response to subunit inactivated influenza vaccine. Via MiXCR, TCRdb re-called the RT-PCR reads, giving one row per CDR3 protein. The sample holds hundreds of thousands of distinct CDR3 sequences, 6% to 9% seen once. This specimen consisted of PBMCs from blood, obtained 23 to 25 months after vaccination. The source of these receptors is a man aged 45 to 70 who received an inactivated influenza vaccine.

This sequence joins TRBV6-2 or TRBV6-3 and TRBJ2-4; the D gene could be TRBD1 or TRBD2 (5 bases each). In germline, CDR1 is MNHEY, CDR2 SVGEGT. The CDR3 spans 17 residues. The V gene lost 2 bases and the J gene lost 4 bases, with 18 bases spanning the gap. The CDR3 nucleotides read TGTGCCAGCAGTTACCGACCGCCGGGGCTTGGAAAAAACATTCAGTACTTC. Translated: CASSYRPPGLGKNIQYF.

This clonotype occurred a few times. The chain recombines TRBV6-1 with TRBJ1-5, with 7 bases aligning to TRBD1. Germline assignment: CDR1 MNHNS and CDR2 SASEGT. V trimming: 0 bases; J trimming: 4 bases; junction bases outside the gene matches: 6. CDR3 length: 16 residues. CDR3 sequence (DNA): TGTGCCAGCAGTGAAGCCTCGACAGGGTTTAATCAGCCCCAGCATTTT. Translation: CASSEASTGFNQPQHF.

In DNA form, the CDR3 reads TGTGCCAGCAGCTTACCAATGGGACTAGCGGGAGAAGGATCCTACAATGAGCAGTTCTTC. Protein product: CASSLPMGLAGEGSYNEQFF. The rearrangement links TRBV12-3 or TRBV12-4 to TRBJ2-1; TRBD2 matches 14 bases. Unmatched junction bases numbered 14, after V lost 6 bases and J lost 1 base. The length of the CDR3 is 20 residues.

The CDR3 bases are TGTGCCATCAGCCAAGGTGGGGGAAACTACGAGCAGTACTTC. It specifies CAISQGGGNYEQYF. The chain uses TRBV10-3 and TRBJ2-7; the D gene could be TRBD1 or TRBD2 (5 bases each). V gave up 6 bases and J gave up 3 bases, with 15 bases separating them. This CDR3 contains 14 residues. The germline V gene has CDR1 ENHRY and CDR2 SYGVKD.

The sample holds a few counts of this clonotype. This chain uses TRBV28 with TRBJ2-7; D may be TRBD2 (6 bases). CDR3 length: 14 amino acids. V gave up 7 bases and J gave up 7 bases, with 20 bases separating them. Germline values: CDR1 MDHEN, CDR2 SYDVKM. This chain's CDR3 is CASNSGGVVGEQYF. CDR3 coding DNA: TGTGCCAGCAATTCCGGCGGGGTGGTGGGGGAGCAGTACTTC.

This chain joins TRBV28 and TRBJ2-5; 7 bases are a match to TRBD2. CDR3 length equals 16 residues. V was clipped by 3 bases and J by 4 bases; unmatched bases: 11. Germline CDR1 is MDHEN and CDR2 is SYDVKM. CDR3 protein: CASSFERVSGGETQYF. DNA of the CDR3: TGTGCCAGCAGTTTCGAAAGAGTCTCGGGGGGAGAGACCCAGTACTTC.

In this sample, this clonotype turned up a few times. The chain recombines TRBV28 with TRBJ2-5; possibly TRBD2 for D (6 bases). CDR1 and CDR2 (germline): MDHEN, SYDVKM. CDR3 length: 16 amino acids. V was cut by 4 bases and J by 3 bases, with 18 bases left in between. CDR3 sequence: CASSSTLGGNKETQYF. Here the CDR3 DNA reads TGTGCCAGCAGTTCCACCCTCGGCGGGAATAAAGAGACCCAGTACTTC. The entire variable domain, with the rest obtained from reference TRBV28 and TRBJ2-5, is as follows: DVKVTQSSRYLVKRTGEKVFLECVQDMDHENMFWYRQDPGLGLRLIYFSYDVKMKEKGDIPEGYSVSREKKERFSLILESASTNQTSMYLCASSSTLGGNKETQYFGPGTRLLVL.

This clonotype showed up just a few times. The chain couples TRBV10-3 to TRBJ1-3; D gene ambiguous. Trimming shortened V by 6 bases and J by 2 bases, and 11 bases separated the two germline ends. CDR1 is ENHRY and CDR2 is SYGVKD in the germline V gene. CDR3 length: 14 amino acids. This CDR3 reads CAISLGAAGNTIYF. The CDR3 coding sequence is TGTGCCATCAGCCTGGGCGCAGCTGGAAACACCATATATTTT.

This clonotype was seen only a few times. V and J are TRBV29-1 and TRBJ1-1; 7 positions agree with TRBD1. The ends lost 5 bases at V and 0 bases at J; junction bases unmatched: 6. Germline values: CDR1 SQVTM, CDR2 ANQGSEA. CDR3 length equals 14 residues. The CDR3 is CSVTGQALNTEAFF. The CDR3 nucleotides are TGCAGCGTTACCGGACAGGCCTTGAACACTGAAGCTTTCTTT.

This clonotype has at least ten counts. V is TRBV20-1 and J is TRBJ2-7; D is perhaps TRBD2 (6 bases). Germline values: CDR1 DFQATT, CDR2 SNEGSKA (reference sequence). The CDR3 is 12 residues long. V lost 6 bases to trimming and J lost 3 bases, with 12 bases between them. CDR3 DNA sequence: TGCAGTGCCTCGGGACTCCTCTACGAGCAGTACTTC. Its translation is CSASGLLYEQYF.

The rearrangement uses TRBV4-3 and TRBJ1-1; possible D gene TRBD1, 5 bases. CDR3 length: 14 residues. CDR1 and CDR2 from the germline V gene are LGHNA and YSLEER. The germline V and J ends were trimmed by 5 bases and 5 bases, with 15 bases remaining between them. The CDR3 is CASSWGPSVTEAFF. For the CDR3, the DNA is TGCGCCAGCAGCTGGGGCCCCAGTGTTACTGAAGCTTTCTTT.

Of note for this clonotype: At one end, the junction sequence differs from germline, possibly due to a read error. J is TRBJ2-7 and V is TRBV20-1, with 13 bases that match TRBD2. The germline gives CDR1 DFQATT, CDR2 SNEGSKA (reference sequence). This CDR3 is 17 amino acids long. CDR3 coding DNA: TGCTGTGCTAGAGATCTTACGGGGACTAGCGGGATTTACGAGCAGTACTTC. It translates to CCARDLTGTSGIYEQYF.

This clonotype has more than one count but fewer than ten. The chain joins TRBV20-1 to TRBJ2-3; a possible D gene is TRBD1 (6 bases). The CDR3 has 15 residues. V was pared by 5 bases and J by 0 bases, with 15 bases between. Germline loops: CDR1 DFQATT, CDR2 SNEGSKA (reference sequence). In DNA form, the CDR3 reads TGCAGTGCTCAGTCTGGCCAGGGGAGCACAGATACGCAGTATTTT. This translates into CSAQSGQGSTDTQYF.

A few counts support this clonotype. V and J are TRBV5-5 and TRBJ2-1; 13 positions match TRBD2. The CDR3 extends over 16 amino acids. Germline V gene lookup returns CDR1 SGHKS and CDR2 YYEKEE (reference sequence). Unmatched junction bases numbered 10, after V lost 4 bases and J lost 9 bases. The CDR3: CASSTTSGGFYGEQFF. In DNA, the CDR3 is TGTGCCAGCAGCACGACTAGCGGGGGGTTCTATGGTGAGCAGTTCTTC.

This clonotype appeared a few times. The CDR3, as DNA: TGCGCCAGCAGCCCAGGGACTAGCGGGAGCGAGCAGTACTTC. Amino acid sequence: CASSPGTSGSEQYF. V is TRBV4-3 and J is TRBJ2-7; 14 bases line up with TRBD2. After removal of 4 bases from V and 6 bases from J, the junction contained 2 bases not matched to a gene. CDR1 is LGHNA, CDR2 YSLEER, per germline. The CDR3 is 14 residues long.

This clonotype was observed a few times. V gene TRBV4-2 combines with J gene TRBJ2-7, with unresolved D. This CDR3 is 13 amino acids long. Germline V lookup: CDR1 LGHNA, CDR2 YNFKEQ. V was pared by 8 bases and J by 3 bases, with 14 bases between. The CDR3 spells CASGPGLLYEQYF. The DNA of the CDR3 is TGTGCCAGCGGCCCCGGTCTCCTCTACGAGCAGTACTTC.

The rearrangement links TRBV29-1 to TRBJ1-2, with 8 bases aligning to TRBD1. The CDR3 sequence is 14 residues long. The trim removed 7 bases at V and 5 bases at J, leaving 12 bases unmatched. Germline lookup yields CDR1 SQVTM and CDR2 ANQGSEA. The CDR3 loop reads CSAMTGDQVYGYTF. CDR3 DNA sequence: TGCAGCGCGATGACAGGGGATCAAGTTTATGGCTACACCTTC.

In its sample, this clonotype was seen many times. The rearrangement uses TRBV7-6 and TRBJ2-2; TRBD1 matches 8 bases. V lost 3 bases and J lost 7; bases outside the gene matches: 7. The CDR3 runs to 15 residues. CDR1 is SGHVS and CDR2 is FNYEAQ in the germline V gene. The CDR3 coding sequence is TGTGCCAGCAGCTTCCAGGACAGGGCGAACGGGGAGCTGTTTTTT. Residues: CASSFQDRANGELFF.

V is TRBV12-3 or TRBV12-4 and J is TRBJ1-1; D gene unclear. Trimming took off 5 bases at V and 8 bases at J, with 9 bases between the two ends. CDR3 length: 11 residues. CDR3 amino acids: CASSRTMEAFF. In DNA, the CDR3 is TGTGCCAGCAGTAGAACTATGGAAGCTTTCTTT.

This clonotype was counted ten times or more. This chain uses TRBV20-1 with TRBJ2-1; D is uncertain. The CDR3 loop spans 9 amino acids. The germline V gene encodes CDR1 DFQATT and CDR2 SNEGSKA (reference sequence). V lost 5 bases, J lost 12 bases, and 8 bases lay in between. CDR3 DNA: TGCAGTGCTGTTATGGGGCAGTTCTTC. Translating gives CSAVMGQFF.

Many counts were recorded for this clonotype. The V and J genes are TRBV7-9 and TRBJ1-1, with D tentatively TRBD1 (5 bases). The length of the CDR3 is 16 residues. The germline CDR1 and CDR2 sequences are SEHNR and FQNEAQ (reference sequence). Trimming removed 1 base at V and 0 bases at J, with 12 bases between. The chain's CDR3 is CASSLGQWDMNTEAFF. In DNA form, the CDR3 reads TGTGCCAGCAGCTTAGGACAGTGGGATATGAACACTGAAGCTTTCTTT.

The rearrangement uses TRBV5-4 and TRBJ2-1; 10 nucleotides line up with TRBD2. Germline CDR1 reads SGHNT; CDR2 reads YYREEE (reference sequence). The CDR3 contains 15 residues. The J segment lost 4 bases and the V segment lost 4 bases, leaving 5 bases of the junction unmatched. The CDR3 loop is CASSQREGAYNEQFF. Here the CDR3 DNA reads TGTGCCAGCAGCCAGCGGGAGGGCGCGTACAATGAGCAGTTCTTC.

This clonotype was observed many times. The rearrangement links TRBV4-3 to TRBJ1-5, with D possibly matching TRBD1 (5 bases). Germline V CDR1 and CDR2: LGHNA, YSLEER. V was pared by 3 bases and J by 2 bases, with 11 bases between. This CDR3 has 15 amino acids. The CDR3 loop reads CASSHDRQRNQPQHF. DNA for the CDR3: TGCGCCAGCAGCCATGATAGACAGCGCAATCAGCCCCAGCATTTT.

This clonotype showed up just a few times. The chain has TRBV7-2 and TRBJ2-5, with TRBD1 matching over 8 bases. The CDR3 contains 14 residues. V lost 7 bases to trimming and J lost 1 base; unmatched junction nucleotides: 5. The germline CDR1 and CDR2 sequences are SGHTA and FQGNSA. CDR3 DNA sequence: TGTGCCAGCACGGGACAGGCTCTCCAAGAGACCCAGTACTTC. Protein sequence: CASTGQALQETQYF.

This clonotype was picked up many times. This chain connects TRBV14 to TRBJ1-1; a possible D gene is TRBD1 (5 bases). The CDR3 has 19 residues. V gave up 1 base and J gave up 0 bases, with 21 bases separating them. The germline V gene encodes CDR1 SGHDN and CDR2 FVKESK. The DNA of the CDR3 is TGTGCCAGCAGCCAAGTAGGGGCGCTAACCCCGACCCTGAACACTGAAGCTTTCTTT. Its translation: CASSQVGALTPTLNTEAFF. Full variable domain (rest looked up from reference TRBV14 and TRBJ1-1): EAGVTQFPSHSVIEKGQTVTLRCDPISGHDNLYWYRRVMGKEIKFLLHFVKESKQDESGMPNNRFLAERTGGTYSTLKVQPAELEDSGVYFCASSQVGALTPTLNTEAFFGQGTRLTVV.

This clonotype occurred many times. The CDR3 DNA reads TGTGCCAGCAGTTCGGCCTTTGTAGCGGGAGTCTACAATGAGCAGTTCTTC. Translating it yields CASSSAFVAGVYNEQFF. The chain employs TRBV28 and TRBJ2-1; TRBD2 matches 9 bases. Looked up from germline, CDR1 is MDHEN and CDR2 is SYDVKM. Germline trimming cut 4 bases from V and 3 bases from J; bases unmatched to any gene: 10. The CDR3 runs 17 residues.

This clonotype came up a few times. The chain carries TRBV6-2 or TRBV6-3 and TRBJ2-2; the D gene is possibly TRBD2 (6 bases). Trimming took off 6 bases at V and 0 bases at J, with 23 bases between the two ends. Germline V gene lookup returns CDR1 MNHEY and CDR2 SVGEGT. CDR3 length: 19 residues. In DNA form, the CDR3 reads TGTGCCAGCAGCCTTTTCGGGGGATATCTAAGTTCGAACACCGGGGAGCTGTTTTTT. Amino acids: CASSLFGGYLSSNTGELFF.

This clonotype was seen many times. The rearrangement uses TRBV20-1 and TRBJ1-1; possible D gene TRBD1, 5 bases. The germline V gene has CDR1 DFQATT and CDR2 SNEGSKA (reference sequence). The V gene lost 6 bases and the J gene lost 10 bases, with 21 bases spanning the gap. The CDR3 extends over 13 amino acids. CDR3 sequence (DNA): TGCAGTGCGAGCCAGGGTGTGGGTCGGGGAGCTTTCTTT. It yields the protein CSASQGVGRGAFF.

This clonotype was seen ten or more times. The DNA for the CDR3 is TGTGCCAGCAGTTACTCGGCAGGGTTCACTGAAGCTTTCTTT. Its translation: CASSYSAGFTEAFF. The rearrangement links TRBV6-5 to TRBJ1-1; TRBD1 is a possible D gene (5 bases). V lost 0 bases to trimming and J lost 4 bases, with 9 bases between them. The CDR3 contains 14 residues. Germline CDR1 and CDR2: MNHEY and SVGAGI.